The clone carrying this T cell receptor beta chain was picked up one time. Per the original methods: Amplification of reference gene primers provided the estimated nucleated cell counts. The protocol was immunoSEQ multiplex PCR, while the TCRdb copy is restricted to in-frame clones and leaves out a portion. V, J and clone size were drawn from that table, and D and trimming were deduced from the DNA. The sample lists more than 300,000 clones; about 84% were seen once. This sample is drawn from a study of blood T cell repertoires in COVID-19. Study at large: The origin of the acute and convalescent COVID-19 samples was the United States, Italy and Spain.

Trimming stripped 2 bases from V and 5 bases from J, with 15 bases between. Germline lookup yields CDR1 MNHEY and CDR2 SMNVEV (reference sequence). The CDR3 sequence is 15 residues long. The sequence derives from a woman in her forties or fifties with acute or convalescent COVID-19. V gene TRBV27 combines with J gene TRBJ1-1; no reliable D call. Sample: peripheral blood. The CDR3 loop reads CASSLLARRDTEAFF. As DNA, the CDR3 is TGTGCCAGCAGTTTACTTGCGAGACGGGATACTGAAGCTTTCTTT.